This TCR beta chain was found in a study of OX40 agonist ivuxolimab in advanced cancers. Turning to the study itself: There were three patients with partial responses, one having hepatocellular carcinoma and two cutaneous melanoma.

Here immunoSEQ multiplex PCR was the method, and the copy in TCRdb shows in-frame clones only, minus some. The sample consists of about 100,000 clones, approximately 90% of them appearing once. The germline V gene has CDR1 MDHEN and CDR2 SYDVKM. This CDR3 is 15 amino acids long. Trimming took off 2 bases at V and 1 base at J, with 9 bases between the two ends. General study results and limits: There were also nonresponders showing low normalized T-cell clonal expansion. The antigens recognized by the expanded peripheral T cells, that is their antigen specificity, were not determined. More expanded clones were seen, on average, in CD8+ T cells than in CD4+.

Comment on this clone: Its antigen remains unidentified.

The rearrangement links TRBV28 to TRBJ1-3, with TRBD1 as a possible D gene (5 bases). The sequences come from CD4+ or CD8+ T cells sorted from blood, collected in a trial of the OX40 agonist ivuxolimab. This clonotype originated in an adult with an advanced solid tumor such as melanoma, head and neck, liver or kidney cancer. CDR3 amino acids: CASSLGGGSGNTIYF. DNA for the CDR3: TGTGCCAGCAGTTTAGGTGGGGGATCTGGAAACACCATATATTTT.